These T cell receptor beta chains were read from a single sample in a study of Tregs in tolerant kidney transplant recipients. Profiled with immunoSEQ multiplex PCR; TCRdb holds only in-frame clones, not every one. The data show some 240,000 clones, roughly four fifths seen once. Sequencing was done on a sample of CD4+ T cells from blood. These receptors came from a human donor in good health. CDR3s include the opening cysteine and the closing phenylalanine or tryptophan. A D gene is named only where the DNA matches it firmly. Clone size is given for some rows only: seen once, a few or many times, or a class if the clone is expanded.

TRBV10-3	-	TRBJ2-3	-	CAIQSLGRTDTQYF	TGCGCCATCCAGTCTCTGGGGCGCACAGATACGCAGTATTTT
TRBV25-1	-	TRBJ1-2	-	CASSEFGGYGYTF	TGTGCCAGCAGTGAATTTGGAGGGTACGGCTACACCTTC
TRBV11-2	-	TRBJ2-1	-	CASSSIRQRRFDEQFF	TGTGCCAGCAGTTCAATAAGACAGCGGAGGTTCGATGAGCAGTTCTTC
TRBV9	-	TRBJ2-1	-	CASSPRGANYNEQFF	TGTGCCAGCAGCCCACGGGGGGCCAACTACAATGAGCAGTTCTTC
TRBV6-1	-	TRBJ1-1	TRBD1	CASSPTGGWTEAFF	TGTGCCAGCAGCCCGACAGGGGGTTGGACTGAAGCTTTCTTT
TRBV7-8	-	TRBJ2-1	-	CASSFRSGWDEQFF	TGTGCCAGCAGCTTCCGATCAGGGTGGGATGAGCAGTTCTTC
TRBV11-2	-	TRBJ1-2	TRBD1	CASSWGQGANGYTF	TGTGCCAGCAGCTGGGGACAGGGGGCGAATGGCTACACCTTC
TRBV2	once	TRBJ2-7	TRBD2	CASRRTSGYEQYF	TGTGCCAGCAGGAGGACTAGCGGGTACGAGCAGTACTTC
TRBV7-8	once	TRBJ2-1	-	CASSLAHNPSSYNEQFF	TGTGCCAGCAGCTTAGCGCATAACCCGAGCTCCTACAATGAGCAGTTCTTC
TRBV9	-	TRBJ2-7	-	CASSVGPSYEQYF	TGTGCCAGCAGCGTAGGCCCCTCCTACGAGCAGTACTTC
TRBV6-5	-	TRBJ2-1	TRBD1	CASSYDRGPYNEQFF	TGTGCCAGCAGCTACGACAGGGGGCCGTACAATGAGCAGTTCTTC
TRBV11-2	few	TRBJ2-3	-	CASTYVGSRPTDTQYF	TGTGCCAGCACCTACGTAGGGTCCAGGCCCACAGATACGCAGTATTTT